The 10 T cell receptor beta chains below all came from one sample that was sequenced in a study of control samples from healthy donors and cancer patients. Using immunoSEQ multiplex PCR, the repertoire was profiled, and TCRdb retains in-frame clones only, with some absent. The table includes around 52,000 clones, 80% to 95% detected once. Sample: PBMCs. Receptors were obtained from a man under 40 with colorectal cancer.

The chain carries TRBV5-1 and TRBJ1-1, with D hard to call. CDR3 length equals 14 residues. V gave up 0 bases and J gave up 1 base, with 7 bases separating them. Germline V gives CDR1 SGHRS, CDR2 YFSETQ. CDR3 loop: CASSLVTENTEAFF. The DNA of the CDR3 is TGCGCCAGCAGCTTGGTCACAGAGAACACTGAAGCTTTCTTT.

The rearrangement links TRBV9 to TRBJ1-6, with 9 bases that match TRBD1. The germline V gene encodes CDR1 SGDLS and CDR2 YYNGEE. Losses at the gene ends were 1 base for V and 9 bases for J; bases not matched to a gene: 5. The CDR3 is 15 residues long. The DNA of the CDR3 is TGTGCCAGCAGCGTATCGACAGGGGGTGGTTCACCCCTCCACTTT. It encodes CASSVSTGGGSPLHF.

The rearrangement uses TRBV6-2 or TRBV6-3 and TRBJ2-2, with unresolved D. CDR1 and CDR2 from the germline V gene are MNHEY and SVGEGT. Deletions cut 5 bases from V and 5 bases from J, with 21 bases between. The CDR3 extends over 17 amino acids. Written as DNA, the CDR3 is TGTGCCAGCAGTACCCTCGACGGCGAACGGATGACCGGGGAGCTGTTTTTT. Translation gives CASSTLDGERMTGELFF.

The gene calls are TRBV7-2 and TRBJ2-1; possibly TRBD1 or TRBD2 for D (7 bases each). Trimming removed 1 base at V and 1 base at J, with 20 bases between. This CDR3 has 19 amino acids. Per germline, CDR1 SGHTA and CDR2 FQGNSA. The CDR3 is CASSLEGGGWRGSYNEQFF. The DNA of the CDR3 is TGTGCCAGCAGCTTAGAAGGGGGCGGCTGGCGGGGGTCCTACAATGAGCAGTTCTTC.

The V and J genes are TRBV6-5 and TRBJ2-6; TRBD1 matches 7 bases. Germline V gene sequence: CDR1 MNHEY, CDR2 SVGAGI. The trim removed 4 bases at V and 2 bases at J, leaving 2 bases unmatched. This CDR3 region has 15 residues. CDR3 loop: CASSSDRTGANVLTF. The CDR3 region has the DNA TGTGCCAGCAGTTCGGACAGGACTGGGGCCAACGTCCTGACTTTC.

The chain is built from TRBV27 and TRBJ2-1; TRBD1 is a possible D gene (6 bases). CDR1 is MNHEY, CDR2 SMNVEV, per germline (reference sequence). The CDR3 contains 13 residues. V was shortened by 0 bases and J by 8 bases, with 8 bases between the two germline ends. CDR3 sequence (DNA): TGTGCCAGCAGTTTATCAACAGGGTATGAGCAGTTCTTC. Protein product: CASSLSTGYEQFF.

CDR3 coding DNA: TGTGCCAGCAGCCAAGACGCCGGATCCTGGGACGAGCAGTACTTC. Its translation: CASSQDAGSWDEQYF. The V and J genes are TRBV3-1 (or the pseudogene TRBV3-2) and TRBJ2-7, with D unclear. CDR1 and CDR2 (germline): LGHDT, YNNKEL (reference sequence). CDR3 size: 15 residues. The ends were cut back, 0 bases at V and 5 bases at J, with 14 bases in the middle.

V gene TRBV2 combines with J gene TRBJ2-4; TRBD2 agrees at 13 bases. Per germline, CDR1 SNHLY and CDR2 FYNNEI. CDR3 length: 20 amino acids. The junction had 12 bases not matched to a gene; V was cut back by 4 bases and J by 0 bases. The CDR3 bases are TGTGCCAGCAGTGGGAGGACTAGCGGGGGAGTCAGGGGAGCCAAAAACATTCAGTACTTC. Its translation: CASSGRTSGGVRGAKNIQYF. Filled out from reference TRBV2 and TRBJ2-4, the complete variable domain reads EPEVTQTPSHQVTQMGQEVILRCVPISNHLYFYWYRQILGQKVEFLVSFYNNEISEKSEIFDDQFSVERPDGSNFTLKIRSTKLEDSAMYFCASSGRTSGGVRGAKNIQYFGAGTRLSVL.

V usage is TRBV29-1 and J usage is TRBJ2-1, with D possibly matching TRBD2 (8 bases). Germline V gene sequence: CDR1 SQVTM, CDR2 ANQGSEA. The V end lost 2 bases, the J end lost 6 bases, and 20 bases lay between the germline ends. The CDR3 sequence is 16 residues long. CDR3 DNA: TGCAGCGTTGAACCGCCCAGCGGGGGACAGTCCAATGAGCAGTTCTTC. It codes for CSVEPPSGGQSNEQFF.

The chain joins TRBV5-8 to TRBJ1-1; D perhaps matches TRBD1 (6 bases). CDR1 and CDR2 (germline): SGHTS, YDEGEE. The V end lost 3 bases, the J end lost 5 bases, and 14 bases lay between the germline ends. The CDR3 is 14 residues long. The chain's CDR3 is CASSWYRVGTEAFF. The CDR3 DNA reads TGTGCCAGCAGCTGGTACAGGGTGGGAACTGAAGCTTTCTTT.